This T cell receptor (beta chain) appears in the sequencing data of a study of blood T cell repertoires in COVID-19. Sequenced by immunoSEQ multiplex PCR; TCRdb stores in-frame clones only, minus some. The sample shows roughly 410,000 clones, 89% of them seen only once. CDR3 length: 14 amino acids. V gave up 2 bases and J gave up 4 bases, with 13 bases separating them. Germline values: CDR1 SGHTS, CDR2 YDEGEE. The rearrangement joins TRBV5-8 to TRBJ2-7, with a possible D match to TRBD1 (6 bases). The sequenced sample was peripheral blood. The sequence was obtained from a woman between 40 and 55 years old with COVID-19, enrolled during active disease. The CDR3 nucleotides read TGTGCCAGCAGCTTACAGGGAACCTATTACGAGCAGTACTTC. It yields the protein CASSLQGTYYEQYF.